Presented here are 5 T cell receptor beta chains from one specimen sequenced in a study of regulatory T cells in long-lasting Graves disease. For TCR beta, libraries came from iRepertoire HTBI primers and Arm-PCR of CDR3 regions. Each CDR3 protein gets one entry after TCRdb re-called the multiplex PCR reads with MiXCR. The repertoire consists of 400,000 to 450,000 distinct CDR3 sequences, with under 15% occurring once and the leading ten covering approximately 15%. Time point defined: newly diagnosed GD, antithyroid drugs for less than 3 months. From PBMCs, RNA was extracted and then used to make the TCR library. The sample was also reused in another study, on T cells in Graves' hyperthyroidism and ophthalmopathy.

Sequenced here: peripheral blood mononuclear cells (PBMCs), sampled at new diagnosis, from a patient treated with antithyroid drugs. The receptors originated from a woman aged 25 to 39 with Graves disease.

On this clonotype itself: A much larger clone sits a single nucleotide away, making a read error possible. The CDR3 region is CAISGSQAGHTGELFF. CDR3 DNA: TGTGCCATCAGTGGGTCTCAAGCGGGACACACCGGGGAGCTGTTTTTT. V usage is TRBV10-3 and J usage is TRBJ2-2; 7 nucleotides agree with TRBD2. The CDR3 has 16 residues. CDR1 and CDR2 from the germline V gene are ENHRY and SYGVKD. Losses at the gene ends were 4 bases for V and 3 bases for J; bases not matched to a gene: 8.

This clonotype was counted a few times. The V and J genes are TRBV12-5 and TRBJ1-2; D may be TRBD1 (6 bases). The CDR3 extends over 18 amino acids. V was pared by 0 bases and J by 0 bases, with 17 bases between. In germline, CDR1 is LGHNT, CDR2 FRNRAP. The CDR3: CASGLVPAGTRTNYGYTF. The CDR3 coding sequence is TGTGCTAGTGGTTTGGTACCTGCCGGGACAAGAACTAACTATGGCTACACCTTC.

This clonotype showed up just a few times. The rearrangement links TRBV2 to TRBJ1-5; 8 bases agree with TRBD1. Germline assignment: CDR1 SNHLY and CDR2 FYNNEI. J was trimmed by 9 bases and V by 2 bases; bases with no gene match: 3. This CDR3 is built from 13 residues. This CDR3 reads CASSERQGLPQHF. CDR3 DNA sequence: TGTGCCAGCAGTGAAAGACAGGGGTTGCCCCAGCATTTT.

This clonotype has at least ten counts. This chain joins TRBV20-1 and TRBJ2-1, with 10 bases aligning to TRBD2. In germline, CDR1 is DFQATT, CDR2 SNEGSKA (reference sequence). Unmatched junction bases numbered 9, after V lost 8 bases and J lost 8 bases. The CDR3 length is 13 residues. The CDR3 nucleotides are TGCAGTCAGCCTAGCGGGAGTCACTATGAGCAGTTCTTC. Protein sequence: CSQPSGSHYEQFF.

The sample holds many counts of this clonotype. J is TRBJ2-7 and V is TRBV14, with D tentatively TRBD1 (5 bases). Germline V gene sequence: CDR1 SGHDN, CDR2 FVKESK. Trimming took off 2 bases at V and 5 bases at J, with 13 bases between the two ends. This CDR3 region has 14 residues. The CDR3: CASSQTPGLDEQYF. Here the CDR3 DNA reads TGTGCCAGCAGCCAAACGCCAGGGTTGGACGAGCAGTACTTC.